The sequence of this T cell receptor beta chain was determined in a study of regulatory T cells in long-lasting Graves disease. Arm-PCR with iRepertoire HTBI primers amplified the CDR3 regions for these TCR beta libraries. TCRdb re-called the multiplex PCR reads with MiXCR, one entry per CDR3 protein. The table has under 300,000 distinct CDR3 sequences, about a sixth seen once; the top ten hold around 20%. Points from the study as a whole: Favored gene segments in persistent disease were TRBV28, TRBJ1-2 and TRBJ2-5. With a small sample size, accuracy may have been reduced. Sampling was limited to peripheral blood rather than thyroid tissue.

Described time point: newly diagnosed GD, antithyroid drugs for less than 3 months. The TCR library was made from RNA extracted from PBMCs. Patients came from an endocrinology department in Xi'an, China. This CDR3 contains 14 residues. The V end was cut by 8 bases, the J end by 11 bases, with 24 bases between. CDR1 MNHNS and CDR2 SASEGT come from the germline V gene. A word on this clonotype: Its antigen is currently unknown. This may be a read error, as it is one base from a much larger clone.

Sequencing was performed on peripheral blood mononuclear cells (PBMCs), taken at new diagnosis, from a patient treated with antithyroid drugs. V gene TRBV6-1 combines with J gene TRBJ1-1; perhaps TRBD1 as D (6 bases). This TCR came from a female donor with Graves disease. In DNA form, the CDR3 reads TGTGCCAGCGCCCACGACATGGGGGGCGCGGAGGCTTTCTTT. Its protein product is CASAHDMGGAEAFF.